This T cell receptor (beta chain) came from a study of shared clonotypes between healthy human individuals. In regard to this clone: Its antigen is not known.

General study results and limits: Blood was the sole source, and tissue repertoires probably differ.

An even split of each subset's genomic DNA across several immunoSEQ plates was performed. Repertoires were generated with immunoSEQ multiplex PCR, while TCRdb's copy carries only in-frame clones and drops some. The repertoire holds 400,000 to 600,000 clones, with more than 75% as singletons. The source is a woman in her thirties or forties in good health. Some clones in this sample may be carry-over from other donors' samples. The sample taken for sequencing was PBMCs.

The CDR3 bases are TGTGCCAGCAGCCTTACGCCCTCCGAGACCCAGTACTTC. Protein: CASSLTPSETQYF. V is TRBV7-8 and J is TRBJ2-5; D is undetermined. The CDR3 loop spans 13 amino acids. Trimming removed 5 bases at V and 5 bases at J, with 12 bases between. The germline gives CDR1 SGHVS, CDR2 FQNEAQ.